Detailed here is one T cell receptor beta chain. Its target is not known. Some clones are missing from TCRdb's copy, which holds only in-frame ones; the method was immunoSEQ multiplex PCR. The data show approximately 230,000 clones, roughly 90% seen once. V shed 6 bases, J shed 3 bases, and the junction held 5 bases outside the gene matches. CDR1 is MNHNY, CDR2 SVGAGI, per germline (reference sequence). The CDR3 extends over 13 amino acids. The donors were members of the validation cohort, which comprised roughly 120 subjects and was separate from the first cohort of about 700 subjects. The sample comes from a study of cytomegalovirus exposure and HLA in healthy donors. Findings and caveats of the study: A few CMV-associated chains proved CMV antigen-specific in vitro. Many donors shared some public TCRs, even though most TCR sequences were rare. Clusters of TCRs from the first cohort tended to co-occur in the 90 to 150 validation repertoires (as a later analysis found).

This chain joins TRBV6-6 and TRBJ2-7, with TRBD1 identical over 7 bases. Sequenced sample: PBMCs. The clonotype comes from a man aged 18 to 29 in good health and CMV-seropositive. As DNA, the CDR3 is TGTGCCAGCAGCCCGGGACAGATCTACGAGCAGTACTTC. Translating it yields CASSPGQIYEQYF.